This T cell receptor (beta chain) was retrieved from a study of control samples from healthy donors and cancer patients. V dropped 3 bases and J dropped 7; count of bases not matched to a gene: 9. The CDR3 is made up of 16 amino acids. Germline V gene data show CDR1 as SGHRS and CDR2 as YFSETQ. Data came from immunoSEQ multiplex PCR; TCRdb stores just in-frame clones and leaves some out. Of more than 80,000 clones detected, approximately 95% appear once; the ten largest clones hold 6.5% to 9.5%. The receptor's source is a man aged 18 to 29 in good health. The chain carries TRBV5-1 and TRBJ2-2; 10 nucleotides agree with TRBD1. The sample consisted of blood. This CDR3 is CASSWGTGERIGELFF. In nucleotides, the CDR3 is TGCGCCAGCAGCTGGGGGACAGGGGAGAGGATCGGGGAGCTGTTTTTT.